One and the same sample provided the 9 T cell receptor beta chains below, sequenced in a study of cytomegalovirus exposure and HLA in healthy donors. PCR primers comprised 60 Vbeta and 13 Jbeta primers. Profiling relied on immunoSEQ multiplex PCR, and the TCRdb table lists in-frame clones only, not all of them. The repertoire holds about 160,000 clones, around 79% seen once, with roughly 7.5% in the top ten. Material for sequencing was PBMCs. All receptors derive from a male donor in good health and CMV-seropositive.

This chain's CDR3 is CAWSQNRGQPQHF. Written as DNA, the CDR3 is TGTGCCTGGAGTCAGAACAGGGGTCAGCCCCAGCATTTT. The J gene is TRBJ1-5, the V gene TRBV30; 7 bases fit TRBD1. The CDR3 length is 13 residues. Germline assignment: CDR1 GTSNPN and CDR2 SVGIG (reference sequence). Germline trimming cut 2 bases from V and 6 bases from J; bases unmatched to any gene: 4.

V usage is TRBV7-9 and J usage is TRBJ2-1; 7 bases agree with TRBD2. V shed 5 bases and J 2 bases; nucleotides not matched to a gene: 15. The CDR3 is 18 amino acids. Germline V lookup: CDR1 SEHNR, CDR2 FQNEAQ (reference sequence). The CDR3 loop is CASSPPAGLAVTYNEQFF. CDR3 in DNA: TGTGCCAGCAGCCCCCCGGCGGGGCTAGCGGTCACCTACAATGAGCAGTTCTTC.

The chain links TRBV4-2 to TRBJ2-3; 8 nucleotides line up with TRBD2. This CDR3 comprises 17 residues. The V and J ends lost 0 bases and 0 bases, in that order; junction bases with no gene match: 5. The V gene's germline CDR1 is LGHNA and CDR2 YNFKEQ. CDR3 amino acids: CASSQDERGSSTDTQYF. CDR3 DNA sequence: TGTGCCAGCAGCCAAGATGAGCGGGGGAGTAGCACAGATACGCAGTATTTT.

This clone was seen once. The rearrangement joins TRBV20-1 to TRBJ1-1; D gene ambiguous. The CDR3 has 11 amino acids. The germline CDR1 and CDR2 sequences are DFQATT and SNEGSKA (reference sequence). Trimming removed 5 bases from V and 11 bases from J, with 15 bases in between. The CDR3 DNA follows: TGCAGTGCTGTTAAGTCCGAGGAGGCTTTCTTT. Its translation is CSAVKSEEAFF.

The gene calls are TRBV5-4 and TRBJ1-1, with TRBD1 matching over 10 bases. The germline gives CDR1 SGHNT, CDR2 YYREEE (reference sequence). This CDR3 contains 15 residues. V shed 3 bases, J shed 3 bases, and the junction held 5 bases outside the gene matches. CDR3 protein: CASSSWTGGYTEAFF. The CDR3 DNA follows: TGTGCCAGCAGCTCCTGGACAGGGGGTTACACTGAAGCTTTCTTT.

The chain has TRBV7-6 and TRBJ2-1; 7 bases align to TRBD2. This CDR3 spans 17 amino acids. From germline, CDR1 is SGHVS and CDR2 FNYEAQ. V trimming: 2 bases; J trimming: 9 bases; junction bases outside the gene matches: 16. The CDR3 reads CASSLFWASGSEAEQFF. The CDR3 DNA reads as TGTGCCAGCAGCTTATTTTGGGCTAGCGGCTCGGAGGCTGAGCAGTTCTTC.

V gene TRBV4-3 combines with J gene TRBJ2-7; 11 positions match TRBD1. Germline-derived CDR1 and CDR2 are LGHNA and YSLEER. The CDR3 runs to 16 residues. Trimming cost V 2 bases and J 4 bases; bases outside gene matches: 7. CDR3 nucleotides: TGCGCCAGCAGCCAAAATGGGGGACAGGGGGGTTACGAGCAGTACTTC. Its translation: CASSQNGGQGGYEQYF.

The CDR3 loop reads CASSEGLAGPTNTGELFF. The CDR3 bases are TGTGCCAGCAGCGAGGGACTAGCGGGGCCTACGAACACCGGGGAGCTGTTTTTT. The chain uses TRBV9 and TRBJ2-2, with 13 bases identical to TRBD2. Germline loops: CDR1 SGDLS, CDR2 YYNGEE. V dropped 3 bases and J dropped 0; count of bases not matched to a gene: 5. The CDR3 consists of 18 residues.

J is TRBJ2-7 and V is TRBV11-2, with D perhaps matching TRBD2 (5 bases). This CDR3 has 18 residues. Germline V gene data show CDR1 as SGHAT and CDR2 as FQNNGV. Trimming stripped 5 bases from V and 3 bases from J, with 26 bases between. The CDR3: CASSPIKPATARGYEQYF. The CDR3 coding sequence is TGTGCCAGCAGCCCGATTAAGCCCGCCACGGCCCGGGGCTACGAGCAGTACTTC.